The 22 T cell receptor beta chains presented below share a single source sample, sequenced in a study of cytomegalovirus exposure and HLA in healthy donors. 13 Jbeta primers and 60 Vbeta primers were used for the PCR. The method was immunoSEQ multiplex PCR; TCRdb's version includes in-frame clones alone and lacks a portion of them. The sample yields 210,000 or so clones, approximately 87% seen once. Sequenced sample: PBMCs. The receptors come from a human donor in good health.

The chain combines TRBV7-3 with TRBJ2-4, with TRBD2 matching over 13 bases. J was trimmed by 3 bases and V by 2 bases; bases with no gene match: 13. The CDR3 has 20 amino acids. CDR1 and CDR2 (germline): SGHTA, FQGTGA. The CDR3 region has the DNA TGTGCCAGCAGCTTAGATCCAACTAGCGGGAGGGCCGGGGACAAAAACATTCAGTACTTC. This translates into CASSLDPTSGRAGDKNIQYF.

The CDR3 loop reads CASSLEVSWTSVYEQYF. The CDR3 DNA follows: TGTGCCAGCAGCTTAGAAGTGAGTTGGACTAGCGTCTACGAGCAGTACTTC. The chain couples TRBV7-8 to TRBJ2-7; 9 bases fit TRBD2. J was trimmed by 3 bases and V by 1 base; bases with no gene match: 10. Germline assignment: CDR1 SGHVS and CDR2 FQNEAQ. The CDR3 loop spans 17 amino acids.

This clone turned up a few times. This sequence joins TRBV6-1 and TRBJ2-7, with D maybe TRBD1 (5 bases). The CDR3 runs to 13 residues. In germline, CDR1 is MNHNS, CDR2 SASEGT. V was clipped by 4 bases and J by 3 bases, with 10 bases between them. The CDR3 bases are TGTGCCAGCAGTGCTACAGGATACTACGAGCAGTACTTC. Translating gives CASSATGYYEQYF.

The gene calls are TRBV7-9 and TRBJ2-1; TRBD2 matches 10 bases. Germline assignment: CDR1 SEHNR and CDR2 FQNEAQ (reference sequence). The CDR3 runs to 16 residues. The V and J ends lost 1 base and 7 bases, in that order; junction bases with no gene match: 7. Written as DNA, the CDR3 is TGTGCCAGCAGCTTAGGTCTAGCGGGAGTCTGGAATGAGCAGTTCTTC. Protein: CASSLGLAGVWNEQFF. Supplemented by reference TRBV7-9 and TRBJ2-1, the full variable domain reads DTGVSQNPRHKITKRGQNVTFRCDPISEHNRLYWYRQTLGQGPEFLTYFQNEAQLEKSRLLSDRFSAERPKGSFSTLEIQRTEQGDSAMYLCASSLGLAGVWNEQFFGPGTRLTVL.

The V and J genes are TRBV5-1 and TRBJ2-7; D perhaps matches TRBD2 (6 bases). This CDR3 spans 13 amino acids. V lost 7 bases and J lost 4, with 15 bases in between. Germline V gene data show CDR1 as SGHRS and CDR2 as YFSETQ. CDR3 DNA: TGCGCCAGCGGGACCGGGGGTGAGTACGAGCAGTACTTC. As protein: CASGTGGEYEQYF. Together with reference TRBV5-1 and TRBJ2-7, the CDR3 gives the full variable domain: KAGVTQTPRYLIKTRGQQVTLSCSPISGHRSVSWYQQTPGQGLQFLFEYFSETQRNKGNFPGRFSGRQFSNSRSEMNVSTLELGDSALYLCASGTGGEYEQYFGPGTRLTVT.

In DNA form, the CDR3 reads TGTGCCAGCAGGGGGGGTCCGAACACTGAAGCTTTCTTT. Its protein product is CASRGGPNTEAFF. The chain uses TRBV2 and TRBJ1-1; D possibly corresponds to TRBD1 (5 bases). This CDR3 comprises 13 residues. V shed 6 bases and J shed 1 base, with 9 bases lying between them. Looked up from germline, CDR1 is SNHLY and CDR2 is FYNNEI.

This chain joins TRBV28 and TRBJ2-2, with TRBD2 matching over 8 bases. This CDR3 is built from 15 residues. From germline, CDR1 is MDHEN and CDR2 SYDVKM. Germline trimming cut 3 bases from V and 3 bases from J; bases unmatched to any gene: 3. The CDR3 spells CASSFSGDYTGELFF. The CDR3 DNA is TGTGCCAGCAGTTTTAGCGGGGATTACACCGGGGAGCTGTTTTTT. Combining the CDR3 with reference TRBV28 and TRBJ2-2 gives the whole variable domain DVKVTQSSRYLVKRTGEKVFLECVQDMDHENMFWYRQDPGLGLRLIYFSYDVKMKEKGDIPEGYSVSREKKERFSLILESASTNQTSMYLCASSFSGDYTGELFFGEGSRLTVL.

The rearrangement links TRBV5-1 to TRBJ2-5, with D perhaps TRBD2 (6 bases). CDR1 and CDR2 (germline): SGHRS, YFSETQ. The CDR3 runs 14 residues. Trimming stripped 6 bases from V and 2 bases from J, with 14 bases between. The CDR3 region has the DNA TGCGCCAGCAAGTTGTCAGGGAGGCAAGAGACCCAGTACTTC. The encoded protein is CASKLSGRQETQYF. Looking up the rest from reference TRBV5-1 and TRBJ2-5 gives the full variable domain: KAGVTQTPRYLIKTRGQQVTLSCSPISGHRSVSWYQQTPGQGLQFLFEYFSETQRNKGNFPGRFSGRQFSNSRSEMNVSTLELGDSALYLCASKLSGRQETQYFGPGTRLLVL.

The CDR3 nucleotides read TGTGCCAGCAGCCTCTCTCCCCGAGCGGGAGGCTCAGAGACCCAGTACTTC. It translates to CASSLSPRAGGSETQYF. This sequence joins TRBV9 and TRBJ2-5, with TRBD2 matching 9 bases. Germline V gene sequence: CDR1 SGDLS, CDR2 YYNGEE. The CDR3 consists of 17 residues. Trimming at V came to 4 bases and at J to 4 bases, leaving 14 bases not matched to a gene.

This sequence joins TRBV4-1 and TRBJ2-7; 8 nucleotides align to TRBD2. In germline, CDR1 is MGHRA, CDR2 YSYEKL. The trim removed 2 bases at V and 1 base at J, leaving 16 bases unmatched. The CDR3 is made up of 19 amino acids. Written as DNA, the CDR3 is TGCGCCAGCAGCCAATGGTTAGGACTAGCAATCTCGCGTTCCTACGAGCAGTACTTC. Amino acids: CASSQWLGLAISRSYEQYF.

The chain has TRBV6-5 and TRBJ1-1; no clear D. V gave up 6 bases and J gave up 1 base, with 9 bases separating them. Germline V gene data show CDR1 as MNHEY and CDR2 as SVGAGI. This CDR3 region has 13 residues. Here the CDR3 DNA reads TGTGCCAGCAGCCCCGGGGAGAACACTGAAGCTTTCTTT. It specifies CASSPGENTEAFF.

The genes are TRBV19 and TRBJ2-3, with D perhaps matching TRBD2 (6 bases). Between the trimmed V and J ends, which lost 5 bases and 1 base, there was a span of 7 bases. This CDR3 has 13 residues. In germline, CDR1 is LNHDA, CDR2 SQIVND (reference sequence). The CDR3 DNA reads TGTGCCAGTAGTGCTAGCGGCACAGATACGCAGTATTTT. Protein sequence: CASSASGTDTQYF.

This clone turned up a few times. This sequence joins TRBV4-2 and TRBJ1-1; TRBD1 might be the D (5 bases). The V gene's germline CDR1 is LGHNA and CDR2 YNFKEQ. The CDR3 is made up of 14 amino acids. The ends were cut back, 1 base at V and 9 bases at J, with 15 bases in the middle. The CDR3 DNA is TGTGCCAGCAGCCAAGGAGCGGGGGAAGAAAAAGCTTTCTTT. Translating it yields CASSQGAGEEKAFF.

This rearrangement joins TRBV4-1 to TRBJ2-7; D is perhaps TRBD2 (6 bases). Germline CDR1 reads MGHRA; CDR2 reads YSYEKL. CDR3 size: 12 residues. The V and J ends lost 0 bases and 7 bases respectively, with 7 bases between them. CDR3 region: CASSQEEGEQYF. CDR3 nucleotide sequence: TGCGCCAGCAGCCAAGAGGAGGGTGAGCAGTACTTC.

The chain links TRBV13 to TRBJ2-3; D is unresolved. The germline V and J ends were trimmed by 4 bases and 0 bases, with 14 bases remaining between them. Germline loops: CDR1 PRHDT, CDR2 FYEKMQ (reference sequence). The CDR3 has 16 amino acids. In DNA, the CDR3 is TGTGCCAGCAGCTCCCGGCGGTTAATCAGCACAGATACGCAGTATTTT. The encoded protein is CASSSRRLISTDTQYF.

V gene TRBV7-9 combines with J gene TRBJ2-2; the match to TRBD1 covers 9 bases. Germline trimming cut 5 bases from V and 0 bases from J; bases unmatched to any gene: 13. CDR3 length: 19 residues. Germline assignment: CDR1 SEHNR and CDR2 FQNEAQ (reference sequence). The CDR3 here is CASSAPGQGEPTNTGELFF. The CDR3 DNA follows: TGTGCCAGCAGCGCCCCGGGACAGGGAGAACCAACGAACACCGGGGAGCTGTTTTTT.

The chain carries TRBV30 and TRBJ2-7; D possibly corresponds to TRBD1 (5 bases). Germline CDR1 GTSNPN, CDR2 SVGIG (reference sequence). V was clipped by 2 bases and J by 6 bases, with 14 bases between them. The CDR3 is made up of 13 amino acids. The CDR3 DNA is TGTGCCTGGAGTACCGCCATAGGGGCCGAGCAGTACTTC. Amino acids: CAWSTAIGAEQYF. The full variable domain, its missing parts supplied by reference TRBV30 and TRBJ2-7, is SQTIHQWPATLVQPVGSPLSLECTVEGTSNPNLYWYRQAAGRGLQLLFYSVGIGQISSEVPQNLSASRPQDRQFILSSKKLLLSDSGFYLCAWSTAIGAEQYFGPGTRLTVT.

The rearrangement uses TRBV9 and TRBJ2-7; D uncertain. Germline V gene lookup returns CDR1 SGDLS and CDR2 YYNGEE. V dropped 0 bases and J dropped 2 bases, with 12 bases sitting between them. This CDR3 has 15 residues. CDR3 amino acids: CASSVAPKQPYEQYF. CDR3 nucleotide sequence: TGTGCCAGCAGCGTAGCCCCCAAACAGCCCTACGAGCAGTACTTC.

This chain connects TRBV10-3 to TRBJ2-1, with TRBD2 matching 14 bases. V lost 2 bases and J lost 0; bases outside the gene matches: 6. Germline V lookup: CDR1 ENHRY, CDR2 SYGVKD. The CDR3 spans 19 residues. CDR3 amino acids: CAISEGLAGGLSSYNEQFF. The CDR3 nucleotides read TGTGCCATCAGTGAGGGACTAGCGGGAGGATTAAGCTCCTACAATGAGCAGTTCTTC.

The chain recombines TRBV6-4 with TRBJ1-1; D gene unclear. Trimming removed 0 bases at V and 0 bases at J, with 5 bases between. Germline V gene sequence: CDR1 MRHNA, CDR2 SNTAGT. This CDR3 is built from 14 residues. Here the CDR3 reads CASSDSGLNTEAFF. The CDR3 DNA reads as TGTGCCAGCAGTGACTCGGGCCTGAACACTGAAGCTTTCTTT.

The chain joins TRBV28 to TRBJ2-7; maybe TRBD1 (7 bases). Germline CDR1 MDHEN, CDR2 SYDVKM. This CDR3 has 15 amino acids. V shed 4 bases and J shed 6 bases, with 19 bases lying between them. CDR3 region: CASSSASTGRSEQYF. The CDR3 DNA follows: TGTGCCAGCAGTTCCGCTTCGACAGGGAGGTCCGAGCAGTACTTC. The complete variable domain, with remaining parts taken from reference TRBV28 and TRBJ2-7, reads DVKVTQSSRYLVKRTGEKVFLECVQDMDHENMFWYRQDPGLGLRLIYFSYDVKMKEKGDIPEGYSVSREKKERFSLILESASTNQTSMYLCASSSASTGRSEQYFGPGTRLTVT.

This chain uses TRBV6-1 with TRBJ1-4; no clear D gene. The CDR3 consists of 14 residues. Trimming stripped 8 bases from V and 1 base from J, with 11 bases between. Germline CDR1 and CDR2: MNHNS and SASEGT. CDR3 bases: TGTGCCAGCTTTAGCTCGGGAACTAATGAAAAACTGTTTTTT. Its translation is CASFSSGTNEKLFF.